These 18 T cell receptor beta chains share one sample of origin, sequenced in a study of T cell responses to AZD1222 COVID-19 vaccine. TCRdb keeps only in-frame clones here, not all; method: immunoSEQ multiplex PCR. The sample consists of some 200,000 clones, around 94% of them appearing once. The sample here was peripheral blood, taken on day 0 of AZD1222 vaccination. These receptors came from an adult in good health.

This clone appeared a single time. CDR3 DNA sequence: TGTGCCAGCAGCCCCCGGCTCTCTAATGGGGGCTACACCTTC. Protein: CASSPRLSNGGYTF. The chain links TRBV6-2 or TRBV6-3 to TRBJ1-2; no definite D call. V was shortened by 6 bases and J by 8 bases, with 19 bases between the two germline ends. Germline V gene sequence: CDR1 MNHEY, CDR2 SVGEGT. The CDR3 contains 14 residues.

This clone occurred a few times. The chain recombines TRBV7-9 with TRBJ1-2; no clear D gene. The germline V and J ends were trimmed by 8 bases and 7 bases, with 17 bases remaining between them. This CDR3 has 13 residues. Germline loops: CDR1 SEHNR, CDR2 FQNEAQ (reference sequence). CDR3 residues: CASQLVGMSGYTF. The DNA of the CDR3 is TGTGCCAGCCAGCTAGTGGGGATGAGTGGCTACACCTTC.

This clone came up once. The V gene is TRBV7-9, the J gene TRBJ2-3; 7 bases fit TRBD1. The CDR3 runs 16 residues. V dropped 5 bases and J dropped 0; count of bases not matched to a gene: 8. Germline V gene lookup returns CDR1 SEHNR and CDR2 FQNEAQ (reference sequence). CDR3 in DNA: TGTGCCAGCAGCACACCGACAGGGTCGAGCACAGATACGCAGTATTTT. Its protein product is CASSTPTGSSTDTQYF.

V usage is TRBV15 and J usage is TRBJ1-2, with 10 positions matching TRBD1. The CDR3 runs 17 residues. Germline V gene sequence: CDR1 LNHNV, CDR2 YYDKDF (reference sequence). V was clipped by 6 bases and J by 11 bases; unmatched bases: 21. The CDR3 region is CATRPELSGTGVGGYTF. In DNA, the CDR3 is TGTGCCACCAGACCAGAACTTTCCGGGACAGGGGTTGGTGGGTACACCTTC.

The chain is built from TRBV7-9 and TRBJ1-2; D unclear. This CDR3 contains 14 residues. In germline, CDR1 is SEHNR, CDR2 FQNEAQ (reference sequence). The V gene lost 1 base and the J gene lost 3 bases, with 9 bases spanning the gap. CDR3 sequence (DNA): TGTGCCAGCAGCTTAGGGAACCCCCACTATGGCTACACCTTC. Encoded protein: CASSLGNPHYGYTF.

The rearrangement joins TRBV29-1 to TRBJ1-2; D is possibly TRBD1 (6 bases). Per the germline V gene, CDR1 is SQVTM and CDR2 is ANQGSEA. This CDR3 has 13 residues. CDR3 loop: CSFEGGNAYGYTF. In nucleotides, the CDR3 is TGCAGTTTTGAGGGGGGTAATGCCTATGGCTACACCTTC.

The chain couples TRBV5-4 to TRBJ1-1; D possibly corresponds to TRBD1 (6 bases). In germline, CDR1 is SGHNT, CDR2 YYREEE (reference sequence). This CDR3 is built from 14 residues. Trimming removed 3 bases from V and 0 bases from J, with 9 bases in between. The CDR3 DNA is TGTGCCAGCAGCTGGGGGCGGATGAACACTGAAGCTTTCTTT. It translates to CASSWGRMNTEAFF.

This clone showed up just a few times. The rearrangement links TRBV7-2 to TRBJ1-1, with 7 nucleotides matching TRBD1. V lost 3 bases, J lost 5 bases, and 9 bases stayed unmatched. CDR1 and CDR2 (germline): SGHTA, FQGNSA. The CDR3 contains 15 residues. The CDR3 is CASSFGQASRTEAFF. DNA of the CDR3: TGTGCCAGCAGCTTCGGACAGGCAAGCAGGACTGAAGCTTTCTTT. Drawing the rest from reference TRBV7-2 and TRBJ1-1, the complete variable domain is GAGVSQSPSNKVTEKGKDVELRCDPISGHTALYWYRQSLGQGLEFLIYFQGNSAPDKSGLPSDRFSAERTGGSVSTLTIQRTQQEDSAVYLCASSFGQASRTEAFFGQGTRLTVV.

The V call is TRBV4-2, the J call TRBJ2-1; the match to TRBD1 covers 7 bases. The germline CDR1 and CDR2 sequences are LGHNA and YNFKEQ. This CDR3 comprises 16 residues. Unmatched junction bases numbered 4, after V lost 2 bases and J lost 0 bases. CDR3 nucleotides: TGTGCCAGCAGCCAACTGGGACAGAGCTCCTACAATGAGCAGTTCTTC. Its translation is CASSQLGQSSYNEQFF.

The V call is TRBV5-6, the J call TRBJ2-1; the D is unclear. The V and J ends lost 2 bases and 4 bases respectively, with 10 bases between them. The CDR3 is made up of 14 amino acids. CDR1 is SGHDT and CDR2 is YYEEEE in the germline V gene. The CDR3 nucleotides are TGTGCCAGCAGCTTCCAGGACCGGTACAATGAGCAGTTCTTC. Translated: CASSFQDRYNEQFF.

The J gene is TRBJ1-2, the V gene TRBV19; D uncertain. CDR1 and CDR2 from the germline V gene are LNHDA and SQIVND (reference sequence). This CDR3 has 13 amino acids. V gave up 5 bases and J gave up 4 bases, with 11 bases separating them. CDR3 DNA: TGTGCCAGTAGTCCCGGGTCGCCCTATGGCTACACCTTC. Its protein product is CASSPGSPYGYTF.

This sequence joins TRBV3-1 (or the pseudogene TRBV3-2) and TRBJ1-2; tentative D call: TRBD1 (6 bases). Germline CDR1 LGHDT, CDR2 YNNKEL (reference sequence). V was shortened by 5 bases and J by 8 bases, with 15 bases between the two germline ends. CDR3 length: 13 residues. CDR3 residues: CASSETGQNGYTF. The CDR3 DNA reads TGTGCCAGCAGCGAAACAGGGCAAAACGGCTACACCTTC.

The chain joins TRBV9 to TRBJ1-4, with TRBD1 matching 9 bases. Germline V CDR1 and CDR2: SGDLS, YYNGEE. J gave up 5 bases and V 2 bases, and 4 bases lay outside the gene matches. This CDR3 has 15 amino acids. CDR3 region: CASSVQGTGNEKLFF. The CDR3 nucleotides read TGTGCCAGCAGCGTTCAAGGGACAGGGAATGAAAAACTGTTTTTT. Looking up the rest from reference TRBV9 and TRBJ1-4 gives the full variable domain: DSGVTQTPKHLITATGQRVTLRCSPRSGDLSVYWYQQSLDQGLQFLIQYYNGEERAKGNILERFSAQQFPDLHSELNLSSLELGDSALYFCASSVQGTGNEKLFFGSGTQLSVL.

This clone showed up just once. This chain uses TRBV6-6 with TRBJ1-2, with D possibly being TRBD1 (5 bases). Germline values: CDR1 MNHNY, CDR2 SVGAGI (reference sequence). Trimming left V 2 bases short and J 7 bases short, with 14 bases between. CDR3 size: 14 residues. CDR3 coding DNA: TGTGCCAGCAGTTACAGCGCGGGGGACGGTGGCTACACCTTC. Amino acids: CASSYSAGDGGYTF.

This chain links TRBV19 with TRBJ2-5, with a tentative D call TRBD2 (5 bases). This CDR3 has 13 residues. CDR1 LNHDA and CDR2 SQIVND come from the germline V gene (reference sequence). Trimming removed 4 bases from V and 4 bases from J, with 10 bases in between. CDR3 DNA: TGTGCCAGTAGTACAGGACTCTCAGAGACCCAGTACTTC. It codes for CASSTGLSETQYF.

This chain links TRBV7-6 with TRBJ2-1; the match to TRBD2 covers 16 bases. The germline gives CDR1 SGHVS, CDR2 FNYEAQ. The CDR3 runs 22 residues. V was pared by 6 bases and J by 5 bases, with 22 bases of the junction left unmatched. The CDR3 protein is CASSFLPGSPGLAGGPDNEQFF. In nucleotides, the CDR3 is TGTGCCAGCAGTTTCTTACCTGGGAGTCCGGGACTAGCGGGAGGGCCAGACAATGAGCAGTTCTTC. Full variable domain (outside the CDR3, taken from reference TRBV7-6 and TRBJ2-1): GAGVSQSPRYKVTKRGQDVALRCDPISGHVSLYWYRQALGQGPEFLTYFNYEAQQDKSGLPNDRFSAERPEGSISTLTIQRTEQRDSAMYRCASSFLPGSPGLAGGPDNEQFFGPGTRLTVL.

The chain employs TRBV30 and TRBJ2-1; 11 nucleotides line up with TRBD2. Germline CDR1 reads GTSNPN; CDR2 reads SVGIG (reference sequence). The CDR3 consists of 14 residues. The V gene end was trimmed by 5 bases and the J gene end by 10 bases; junction bases not matched to a gene: 10. CDR3 sequence reads: CAWLGIGLAGEQFF. The CDR3 nucleotides are TGTGCCTGGCTTGGCATCGGACTAGCGGGCGAGCAGTTCTTC.

J is TRBJ1-3 and V is TRBV7-9; D is uncertain. This CDR3 spans 14 amino acids. V shed 5 bases and J shed 0 bases, with 8 bases lying between them. Germline V gene sequence: CDR1 SEHNR, CDR2 FQNEAQ (reference sequence). CDR3 loop: CASSQDLSGNTIYF. In nucleotides, the CDR3 is TGTGCCAGCAGCCAGGACCTCTCTGGAAACACCATATATTTT.